This T cell receptor beta chain derives from a study of cytomegalovirus exposure and HLA in healthy donors. The overall study: HLA-typed donors were the source of approximately 80 million unique TCRs, which an early data release held. Study-level findings and limits: Later examination showed HLA-associated TCR beta chains had greater clonal expansion than equally common others.

Worth noting for this clone: Its antigen is unidentified.

The CDR3 has 16 amino acids. Trimming left V 1 base short and J 1 base short, with 12 bases between. CDR1 is SGHTA and CDR2 is FQGTGA in the germline V gene. The PCR had 60 Vbeta and 13 Jbeta primers. Some clones are missing from TCRdb's copy, which holds only in-frame ones; the method was immunoSEQ multiplex PCR. The sample carries about 170,000 clones, around 78% recorded once. The source material was PBMCs. The sequence was collected from a woman aged 45 to 65 in good health and CMV-seropositive. The rearrangement joins TRBV7-3 to TRBJ2-3; the D is unclear. The CDR3 DNA reads as TGTGCCAGCAGCTTAAGTGTGACTTTTGGCACAGATACGCAGTATTTT. It encodes CASSLSVTFGTDTQYF.